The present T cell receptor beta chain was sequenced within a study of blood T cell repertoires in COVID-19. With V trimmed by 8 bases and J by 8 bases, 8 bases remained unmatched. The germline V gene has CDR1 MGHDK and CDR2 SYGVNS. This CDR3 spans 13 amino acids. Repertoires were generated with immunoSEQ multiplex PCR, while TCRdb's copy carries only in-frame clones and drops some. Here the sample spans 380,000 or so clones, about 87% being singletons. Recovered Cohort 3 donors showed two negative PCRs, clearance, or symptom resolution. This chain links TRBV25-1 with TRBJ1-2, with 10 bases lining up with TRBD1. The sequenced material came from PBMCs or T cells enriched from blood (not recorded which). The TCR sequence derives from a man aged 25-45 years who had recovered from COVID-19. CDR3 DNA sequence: TGTGCCAGCGGCTTCGGGACAGGGGACGGCTACACCTTC. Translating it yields CASGFGTGDGYTF.